This T cell receptor beta chain appears in the sequencing data of a study of cytomegalovirus exposure and HLA in healthy donors. The ends lost 4 bases at V and 2 bases at J; junction bases unmatched: 7. The length of the CDR3 is 16 residues. Looked up from germline, CDR1 is ENHRY and CDR2 is SYGVKD. 13 Jbeta primers and 60 Vbeta primers were used for the PCR. Assay used: immunoSEQ multiplex PCR; TCRdb lists only in-frame clones, some missing. The sample yields some 99,000 clones, around 77% seen once. This sequence joins TRBV10-3 and TRBJ2-3, with 9 bases fitting TRBD2. Sequenced material: PBMCs. This sequence was found in a female donor in good health and CMV-seronegative. In DNA form, the CDR3 reads TGTGCCATCAGTGGATCTAGCGGGGTCCTCACAGATACGCAGTATTTT. This translates into CAISGSSGVLTDTQYF.